This T cell receptor (beta chain) is drawn from a study of shared clonotypes between healthy human individuals. Repertoires were generated with immunoSEQ multiplex PCR, while TCRdb's copy carries only in-frame clones and drops some. The data contain approximately 2.5 million clones, roughly 93% of them singletons. The J segment lost 6 bases and the V segment lost 5 bases, leaving 6 bases of the junction unmatched. CDR1 and CDR2 (germline): SGHVS, FQNEAQ. This CDR3 has 13 amino acids. What was sequenced was naive CD4+ T cells from PBMCs. Noted subset: CD45RA+ positively selected. The chain has TRBV7-8 and TRBJ1-2; 7 nucleotides agree with TRBD1. This receptor was taken from a man between 18 and 29 years old in good health. Some clones in this sample may be carry-over from other donors' samples. The CDR3 region is CASSLETGNGYTF. The CDR3 DNA follows: TGTGCCAGCAGCCTCGAGACAGGGAATGGCTACACCTTC.